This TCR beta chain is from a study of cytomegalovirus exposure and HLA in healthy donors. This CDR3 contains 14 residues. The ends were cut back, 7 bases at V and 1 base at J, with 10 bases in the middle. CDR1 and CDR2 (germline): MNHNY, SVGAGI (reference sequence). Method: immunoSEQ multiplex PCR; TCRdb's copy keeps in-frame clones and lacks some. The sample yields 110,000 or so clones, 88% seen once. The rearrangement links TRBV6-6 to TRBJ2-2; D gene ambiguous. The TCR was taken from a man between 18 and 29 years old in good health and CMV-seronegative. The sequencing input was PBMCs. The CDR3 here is CASTLQLNTGELFF. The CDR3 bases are TGTGCCAGCACACTCCAATTGAACACCGGGGAGCTGTTTTTT.